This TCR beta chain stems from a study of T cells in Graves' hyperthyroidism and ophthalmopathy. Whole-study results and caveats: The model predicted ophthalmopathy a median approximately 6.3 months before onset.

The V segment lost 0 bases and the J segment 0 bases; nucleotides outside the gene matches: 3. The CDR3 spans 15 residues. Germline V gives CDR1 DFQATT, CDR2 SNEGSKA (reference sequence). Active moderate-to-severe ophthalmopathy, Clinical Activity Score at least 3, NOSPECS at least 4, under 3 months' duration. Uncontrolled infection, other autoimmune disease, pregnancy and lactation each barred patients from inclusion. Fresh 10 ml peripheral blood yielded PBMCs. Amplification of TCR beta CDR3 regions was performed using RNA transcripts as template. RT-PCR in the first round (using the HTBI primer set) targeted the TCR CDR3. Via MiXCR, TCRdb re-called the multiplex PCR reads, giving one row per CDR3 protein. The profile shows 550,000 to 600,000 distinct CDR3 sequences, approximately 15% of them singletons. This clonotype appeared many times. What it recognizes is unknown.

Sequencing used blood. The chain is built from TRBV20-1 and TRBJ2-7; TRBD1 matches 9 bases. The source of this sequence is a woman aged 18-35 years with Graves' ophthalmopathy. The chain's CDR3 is CSARDGDRASYEQYF. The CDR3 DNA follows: TGCAGTGCTAGAGATGGGGACAGGGCCTCCTACGAGCAGTACTTC.